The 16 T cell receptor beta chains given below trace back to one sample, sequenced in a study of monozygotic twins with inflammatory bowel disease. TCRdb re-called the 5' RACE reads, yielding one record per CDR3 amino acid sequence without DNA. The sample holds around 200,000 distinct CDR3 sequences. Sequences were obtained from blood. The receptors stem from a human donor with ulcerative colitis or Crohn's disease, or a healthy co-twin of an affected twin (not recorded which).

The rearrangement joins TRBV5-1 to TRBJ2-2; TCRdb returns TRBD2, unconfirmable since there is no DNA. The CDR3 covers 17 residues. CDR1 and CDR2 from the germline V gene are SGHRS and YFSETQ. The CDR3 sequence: CASSLVSGTLNTGELFF.

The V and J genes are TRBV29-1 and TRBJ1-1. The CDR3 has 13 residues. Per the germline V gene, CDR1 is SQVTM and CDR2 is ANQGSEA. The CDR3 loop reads CSVEGHMNTEAFF. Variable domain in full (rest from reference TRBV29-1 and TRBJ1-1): SAVISQKPSRDICQRGTSLTIQCQVDSQVTMMFWYRQQPGQSLTLIATANQGSEATYESGFVIDKFPISRPNLTFSTLTVSNMSPEDSSIYLCSVEGHMNTEAFFGQGTRLTVV.

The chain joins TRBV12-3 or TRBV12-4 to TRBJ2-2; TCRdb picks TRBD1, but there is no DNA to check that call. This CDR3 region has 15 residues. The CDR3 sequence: CASAPAGKNTGELFF.

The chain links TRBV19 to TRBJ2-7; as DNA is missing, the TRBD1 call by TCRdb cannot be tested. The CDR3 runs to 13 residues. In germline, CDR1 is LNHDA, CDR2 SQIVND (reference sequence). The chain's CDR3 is CATRGIGAARQYF.

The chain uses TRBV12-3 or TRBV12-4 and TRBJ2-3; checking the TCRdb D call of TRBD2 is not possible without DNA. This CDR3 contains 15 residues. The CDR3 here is CASSPGLAGAYTQYF.

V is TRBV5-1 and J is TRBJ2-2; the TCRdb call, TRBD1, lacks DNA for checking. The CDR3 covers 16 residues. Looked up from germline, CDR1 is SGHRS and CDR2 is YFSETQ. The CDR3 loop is CASSLSSGGNTGELFF.

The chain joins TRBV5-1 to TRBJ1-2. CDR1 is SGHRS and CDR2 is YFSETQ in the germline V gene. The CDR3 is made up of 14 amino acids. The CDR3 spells CASSSQGIRHGYTF. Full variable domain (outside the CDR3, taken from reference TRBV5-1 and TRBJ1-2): KAGVTQTPRYLIKTRGQQVTLSCSPISGHRSVSWYQQTPGQGLQFLFEYFSETQRNKGNFPGRFSGRQFSNSRSEMNVSTLELGDSALYLCASSSQGIRHGYTFGSGTRLTVV.

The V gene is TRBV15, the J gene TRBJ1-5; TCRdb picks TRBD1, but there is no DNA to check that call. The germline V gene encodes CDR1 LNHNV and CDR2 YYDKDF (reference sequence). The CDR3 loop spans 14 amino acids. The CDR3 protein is CATSSRTGNQPQHF. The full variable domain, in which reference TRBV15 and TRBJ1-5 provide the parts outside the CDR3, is DAMVIQNPRYQVTQFGKPVTLSCSQTLNHNVMYWYQQKSSQAPKLLFHYYDKDFNNEADTPDNFQSRRPNTSFCFLDIRSPGLGDTAMYLCATSSRTGNQPQHFGDGTRLSIL.

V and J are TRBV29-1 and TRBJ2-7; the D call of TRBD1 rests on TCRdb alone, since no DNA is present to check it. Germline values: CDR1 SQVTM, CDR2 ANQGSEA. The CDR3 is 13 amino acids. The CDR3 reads CSATGNTGYEQYF.

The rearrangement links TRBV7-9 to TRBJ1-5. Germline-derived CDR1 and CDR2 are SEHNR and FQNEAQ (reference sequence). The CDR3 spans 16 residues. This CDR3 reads CASSPSGVGGNQPQHF.

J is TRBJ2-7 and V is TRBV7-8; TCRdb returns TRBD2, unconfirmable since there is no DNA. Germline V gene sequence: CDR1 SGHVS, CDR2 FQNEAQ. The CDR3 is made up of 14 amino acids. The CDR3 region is CASRVTLATYEQYF.

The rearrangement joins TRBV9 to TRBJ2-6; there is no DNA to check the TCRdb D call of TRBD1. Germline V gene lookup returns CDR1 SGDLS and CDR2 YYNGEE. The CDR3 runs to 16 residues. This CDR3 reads CASSVPRPSGANVLTF. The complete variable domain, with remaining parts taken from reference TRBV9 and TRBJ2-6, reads DSGVTQTPKHLITATGQRVTLRCSPRSGDLSVYWYQQSLDQGLQFLIQYYNGEERAKGNILERFSAQQFPDLHSELNLSSLELGDSALYFCASSVPRPSGANVLTFGAGSRLTVL.

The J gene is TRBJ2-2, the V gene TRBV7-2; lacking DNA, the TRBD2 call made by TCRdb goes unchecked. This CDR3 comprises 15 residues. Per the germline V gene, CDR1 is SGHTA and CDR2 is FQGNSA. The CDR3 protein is CASSLGTSEPGELFF.

The chain's CDR3 is CAISEVSSGNQETQYF. This rearrangement joins TRBV10-3 to TRBJ2-5; the TCRdb D gene call, TRBD2, has no DNA to confirm it. Germline V CDR1 and CDR2: ENHRY, SYGVKD. This CDR3 has 16 residues.

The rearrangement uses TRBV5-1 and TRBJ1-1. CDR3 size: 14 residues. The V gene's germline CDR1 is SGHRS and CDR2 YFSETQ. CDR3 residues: CASSLWGANTEAFF.

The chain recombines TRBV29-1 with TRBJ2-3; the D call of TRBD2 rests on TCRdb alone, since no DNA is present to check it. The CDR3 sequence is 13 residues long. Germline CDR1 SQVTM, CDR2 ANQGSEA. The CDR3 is CSVGVASTDTQYF.